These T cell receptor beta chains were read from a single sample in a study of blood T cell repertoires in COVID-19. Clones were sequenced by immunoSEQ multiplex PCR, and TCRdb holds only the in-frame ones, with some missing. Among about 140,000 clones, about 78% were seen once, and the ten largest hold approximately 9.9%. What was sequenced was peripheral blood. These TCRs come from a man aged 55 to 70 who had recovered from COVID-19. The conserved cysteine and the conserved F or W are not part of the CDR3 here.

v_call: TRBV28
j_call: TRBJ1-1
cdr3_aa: ASSFRTSHTEAF

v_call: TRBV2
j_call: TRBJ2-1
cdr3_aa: ASGGPRGYEQF

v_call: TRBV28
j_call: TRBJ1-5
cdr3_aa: ASSLQLWQARQPQH

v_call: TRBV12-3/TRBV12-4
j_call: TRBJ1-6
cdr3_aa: ASRPDGDSPLH

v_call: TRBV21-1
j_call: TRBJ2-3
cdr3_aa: ASSALGTSGRTDTQY

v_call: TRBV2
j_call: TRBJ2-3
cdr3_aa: ASSVLGGLAGGDTDTQY

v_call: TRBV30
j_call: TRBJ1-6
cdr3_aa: AWNRGLDNSPLH

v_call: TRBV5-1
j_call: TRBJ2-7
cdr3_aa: ASSFQGYFYEQY

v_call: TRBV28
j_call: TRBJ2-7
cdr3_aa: ASSGGTSSYEQY

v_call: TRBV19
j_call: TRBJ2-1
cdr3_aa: ASSPRTPALSGVRNEQF

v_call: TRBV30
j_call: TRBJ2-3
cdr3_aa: AWSAGLAGADTQY

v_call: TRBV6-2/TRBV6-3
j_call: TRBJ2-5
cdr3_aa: ASSSIAGAEETQY

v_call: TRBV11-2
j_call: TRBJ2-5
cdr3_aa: ASSRDQETQY

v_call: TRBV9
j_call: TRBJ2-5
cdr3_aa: ASSRSGIEETQY

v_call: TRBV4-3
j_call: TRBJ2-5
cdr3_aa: ASSQDLLGTQY

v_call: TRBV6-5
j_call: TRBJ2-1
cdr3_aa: ASSWGPLEDNEQF

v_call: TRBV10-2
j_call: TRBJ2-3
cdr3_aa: ASSGFTGTDTQY

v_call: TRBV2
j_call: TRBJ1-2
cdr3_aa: ASSSTGDYGYT

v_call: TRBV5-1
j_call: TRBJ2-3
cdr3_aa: ASSLGAGLSTDTQY

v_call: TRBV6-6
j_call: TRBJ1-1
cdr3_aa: ASSYPNQGGTEAF

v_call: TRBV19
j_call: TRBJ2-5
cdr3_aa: ASSIDQGKTQY

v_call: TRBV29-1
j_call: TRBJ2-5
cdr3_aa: SVEGGTGVPRAQY

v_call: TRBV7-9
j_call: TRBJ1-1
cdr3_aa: AAMEGANTEAF

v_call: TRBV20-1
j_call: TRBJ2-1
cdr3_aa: SASDRDRGHDEQF

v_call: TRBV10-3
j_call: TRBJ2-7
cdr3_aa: AISEWSTRETYEQY

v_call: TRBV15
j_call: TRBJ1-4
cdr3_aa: ATSQTGVLREKLF

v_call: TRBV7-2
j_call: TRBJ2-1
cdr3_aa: ASSPGALRYEQF

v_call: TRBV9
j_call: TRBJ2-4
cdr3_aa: ASSVGRGNIQY

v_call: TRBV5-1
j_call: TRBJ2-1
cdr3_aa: ASSLGGAGGGEQF

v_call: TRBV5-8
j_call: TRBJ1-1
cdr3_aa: ASSRKSVNTEAF

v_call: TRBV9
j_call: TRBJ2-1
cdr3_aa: ASSLGYDEQF